The 28 T cell receptor beta chains below come from one sample, sequenced in a study of beta chain features in type 1 diabetes. Expressed TCRB transcripts were sequenced after all isolated RNA was converted to cDNA. Data came from immunoSEQ multiplex PCR; TCRdb stores just in-frame clones and leaves some out. This table holds about 140,000 clones, approximately 9.8% found once. Sequenced: central memory CD4+ T cells from blood. Source of these receptors: a woman between 40 and 55 years old in good health.

The chain is built from TRBV9 and TRBJ1-6; D not certain. CDR3 length: 14 residues. Germline CDR1 SGDLS, CDR2 YYNGEE. The V and J ends lost 0 bases and 10 bases respectively, with 11 bases between them. The CDR3 is CASSVGSSGSPLHF. For the CDR3, the DNA is TGTGCCAGCAGCGTAGGAAGCTCGGGATCACCCCTCCACTTT.

This clone was observed a few times. The V gene is TRBV9, the J gene TRBJ2-5; D is unresolved. The V end lost 3 bases, the J end lost 2 bases, and 2 bases lay between the germline ends. CDR1 is SGDLS, CDR2 YYNGEE, per germline. This CDR3 region has 11 residues. The CDR3: CASSAQETQYF. The CDR3 DNA sequence: TGTGCCAGCAGCGCGCAAGAGACCCAGTACTTC.

The rearrangement joins TRBV5-1 to TRBJ1-4, with D hard to call. This CDR3 contains 15 residues. With 2 bases removed from V and 4 bases from J, the gap between germline ends came to 12 bases. Per germline, CDR1 SGHRS and CDR2 YFSETQ. DNA for the CDR3: TGCGCCAGCAGCTTAGGGAGGAGGGATAATGAAAAACTGTTTTTT. It encodes CASSLGRRDNEKLFF.

This clone has just a few counts. Other DNA sequences within the sample encode an identical CDR3. The chain carries TRBV2 and TRBJ1-1; a weak D match, TRBD1 (6 bases). The germline gives CDR1 SNHLY, CDR2 FYNNEI. The CDR3 is 12 residues long. V gave up 8 bases and J gave up 5 bases, with 12 bases separating them. CDR3 amino acids: CASRRTGTEAFF. The CDR3 nucleotides read TGTGCCAGCCGAAGAACAGGGACTGAAGCTTTCTTT.

This clone has a handful of counts. The genes are TRBV7-8 and TRBJ1-2; TRBD1 is a possible D gene (5 bases). The V gene lost 0 bases and the J gene lost 3 bases, with 11 bases spanning the gap. The V gene's germline CDR1 is SGHVS and CDR2 FQNEAQ. The CDR3 has 15 residues. The DNA for the CDR3 is TGTGCCAGCAGCTTAGCTCTTTCCAGGGACTATGGCTACACCTTC. This gives the protein CASSLALSRDYGYTF.

This clone was counted a few times. The same CDR3 also results from other DNA sequences found in this sample. The CDR3 here is CASRRTGNTEAFF. For the CDR3, the DNA is TGTGCCAGCAGGCGCACAGGGAACACTGAAGCTTTCTTT. The chain carries TRBV6-4 and TRBJ1-1, with a possible D match to TRBD1 (5 bases). From germline, CDR1 is MRHNA and CDR2 SNTAGT. CDR3 length: 13 residues. V gave up 6 bases and J gave up 1 base, with 9 bases separating them.

The chain has TRBV5-4 and TRBJ2-1, with TRBD1 matching over 9 bases. The CDR3 is made up of 14 amino acids. Germline V gene data show CDR1 as SGHNT and CDR2 as YYREEE (reference sequence). Trimming at V came to 3 bases and at J to 10 bases, leaving 8 bases not matched to a gene. CDR3 sequence (DNA): TGTGCCAGCAGCTCATTGGGACAGGGCTACGAGCAGTTCTTC. This codes for CASSSLGQGYEQFF.

The chain carries TRBV11-2 and TRBJ2-1; 8 bases fit TRBD1. J lost 8 bases, V lost 5 bases, and 14 bases had no gene match. The germline CDR1 and CDR2 sequences are SGHAT and FQNNGV. CDR3 length: 16 amino acids. This chain's CDR3 is CASSLTGQGRMDEQFF. The CDR3 nucleotides are TGTGCCAGCAGCCTAACCGGACAGGGCAGAATGGATGAGCAGTTCTTC.

The V and J genes are TRBV5-1 and TRBJ2-1; the match to TRBD1 covers 7 bases. Germline assignment: CDR1 SGHRS and CDR2 YFSETQ. The J segment lost 2 bases and the V segment lost 2 bases, leaving 4 bases of the junction unmatched. CDR3 size: 15 residues. The CDR3 here is CASSLLQGTYNEQFF. CDR3 DNA: TGCGCCAGCAGCTTACTACAGGGGACCTACAATGAGCAGTTCTTC.

This clone has more than one count but fewer than ten. The CDR3 sequence is CASRPGQGYGYTF. The CDR3 region has the DNA TGTGCCAGCAGACCTGGACAGGGATATGGCTACACCTTC. The chain combines TRBV7-2 with TRBJ1-2; 8 nucleotides align to TRBD1. Germline V gene sequence: CDR1 SGHTA, CDR2 FQGNSA. This CDR3 has 13 amino acids. Losses at the gene ends were 6 bases for V and 5 bases for J; bases not matched to a gene: 5.

This clone has a handful of counts. The V call is TRBV7-2, the J call TRBJ2-2, with 10 bases identical to TRBD1. Germline assignment: CDR1 SGHTA and CDR2 FQGNSA. The CDR3 extends over 17 amino acids. V lost 3 bases to trimming and J lost 4 bases; unmatched junction nucleotides: 8. CDR3: CASSLRPGDRGTGELFF. The CDR3 region has the DNA TGTGCCAGCAGCTTGCGTCCGGGGGACAGGGGCACCGGGGAGCTGTTTTTT.

This clone was picked up a small number of times. This chain connects TRBV5-4 to TRBJ2-7; D ambiguous. CDR1 is SGHNT, CDR2 YYREEE, per germline (reference sequence). Trimming stripped 4 bases from V and 0 bases from J, with 11 bases between. The CDR3 extends over 14 amino acids. Here the CDR3 DNA reads TGTGCCAGCAGCCGATCTGGCCACTCCTACGAGCAGTACTTC. Protein: CASSRSGHSYEQYF. Supplemented by reference TRBV5-4 and TRBJ2-7, the full variable domain reads ETGVTQSPTHLIKTRGQQVTLRCSSQSGHNTVSWYQQALGQGPQFIFQYYREEENGRGNFPPRFSGLQFPNYSSELNVNALELDDSALYLCASSRSGHSYEQYFGPGTRLTVT.

There are a few counts of this clone. The chain couples TRBV7-9 to TRBJ2-7, with a weak D call TRBD1 (5 bases). The ends were cut back, 3 bases at V and 2 bases at J, with 8 bases in the middle. Germline CDR1 is SEHNR and CDR2 is FQNEAQ (reference sequence). The length of the CDR3 is 13 residues. CDR3 DNA sequence: TGTGCCAGCAGCTTGAAAGGGGCCTACGAGCAGTACTTC. Protein: CASSLKGAYEQYF.

V and J are TRBV2 and TRBJ1-4, with 12 bases aligning to TRBD1. This CDR3 contains 14 residues. Germline V gene sequence: CDR1 SNHLY, CDR2 FYNNEI. J gave up 6 bases and V 6 bases, and 2 bases lay outside the gene matches. The CDR3: CASSRDRGHEKLFF. The CDR3 DNA reads TGTGCCAGCAGCAGGGACAGGGGGCATGAAAAACTGTTTTTT.

This clone was seen a few times. The chain is built from TRBV4-2 and TRBJ2-3, with a possible D match to TRBD2 (6 bases). The V end was cut by 2 bases, the J end by 3 bases, with 18 bases between. The CDR3 is 17 amino acids. From germline, CDR1 is LGHNA and CDR2 YNFKEQ. CDR3 in amino acids: CASSQLDSGSVTDTQYF. Here the CDR3 DNA reads TGTGCCAGCAGCCAACTTGATAGCGGTTCCGTGACAGATACGCAGTATTTT.

This clone was seen a handful of times. The genes are TRBV6-6 and TRBJ2-4; tentatively, D is TRBD1 (5 bases). The CDR3 loop spans 14 amino acids. CDR1 and CDR2 from the germline V gene are MNHNY and SVGAGI (reference sequence). V lost 5 bases and J 2 bases, leaving 10 bases between the germline ends. CDR3 sequence reads: CASSLDITKNIQYF. CDR3 bases: TGTGCCAGCAGTCTGGACATCACCAAAAACATTCAGTACTTC.

The chain couples TRBV2 to TRBJ2-3; D possibly corresponds to TRBD2 (6 bases). Trimming left V 8 bases short and J 0 bases short, with 12 bases between. Germline values: CDR1 SNHLY, CDR2 FYNNEI. CDR3 size: 14 residues. The CDR3 loop is CASRLEFSTDTQYF. CDR3 bases: TGTGCCAGCCGACTAGAGTTTAGCACAGATACGCAGTATTTT.

The sample holds a few counts of this clone. The V call is TRBV6-5, the J call TRBJ1-4; possibly TRBD1 for D (5 bases). Deletions cut 1 base from V and 6 bases from J, with 12 bases between. Germline V lookup: CDR1 MNHEY, CDR2 SVGAGI. This CDR3 has 15 amino acids. As DNA, the CDR3 is TGTGCCAGCAGTTACTGGGGAGGGGAGGATGAAAAACTGTTTTTT. This translates into CASSYWGGEDEKLFF.

A few counts support this clone. J is TRBJ2-3 and V is TRBV11-2, with 7 bases aligning to TRBD1. V shed 3 bases, J shed 1 base, and the junction held 1 base outside the gene matches. The CDR3 totals 14 residues. CDR1 is SGHAT and CDR2 is FQNNGV in the germline V gene. CDR3 protein: CASSFGTGTDTQYF. DNA for the CDR3: TGTGCCAGCAGCTTCGGGACAGGCACAGATACGCAGTATTTT.

The V and J genes are TRBV11-1 and TRBJ1-1; 9 bases map to TRBD1. The V segment lost 4 bases and the J segment 5 bases; nucleotides outside the gene matches: 5. Germline CDR1 reads SGHAT; CDR2 reads FQDESV (reference sequence). The CDR3 length is 14 residues. The chain's CDR3 is CASSSQGAQTEAFF. CDR3 DNA: TGTGCCAGCAGCTCACAGGGGGCGCAGACTGAAGCTTTCTTT.

CDR3 loop: CASTSGGIRQETQYF. The CDR3 DNA sequence: TGTGCCAGCACGAGCGGGGGTATAAGGCAAGAGACCCAGTACTTC. The chain employs TRBV2 and TRBJ2-5; 8 bases line up with TRBD2. The CDR3 runs to 15 residues. The germline V gene has CDR1 SNHLY and CDR2 FYNNEI. V lost 7 bases to trimming and J lost 2 bases; unmatched junction nucleotides: 9.

The chain is built from TRBV5-5 and TRBJ2-3; 15 positions match TRBD2. V was pared by 4 bases and J by 5 bases, with 5 bases of the junction left unmatched. The germline gives CDR1 SGHKS, CDR2 YYEKEE (reference sequence). CDR3 size: 16 residues. CDR3 coding DNA: TGTGCCAGCAGCCCCGGACTAGCGGGGGGGCAAGATACGCAGTATTTT. Its protein is CASSPGLAGGQDTQYF.

Notes on this clone: One end of the junction fails to match germline, which may point to a read error. The genes are TRBV7-7 and TRBJ2-1; 12 bases agree with TRBD1. CDR3 length equals 14 residues. In germline, CDR1 is SSHAT, CDR2 FNYEAQ (reference sequence). The CDR3 nucleotides read TGTGCTAGCAGCCGGGGACAGGGGGCAAATGAGCAGTTCTTC. This codes for CASSRGQGANEQFF.

This clone was seen more than once but under ten times. V is TRBV7-2 and J is TRBJ1-2; the D gene is possibly TRBD1 (6 bases). The V end was cut by 4 bases, the J end by 3 bases, with 12 bases between. The CDR3 totals 14 residues. Germline V gene sequence: CDR1 SGHTA, CDR2 FQGNSA. CDR3 in DNA: TGTGCCAGCAGCTCGACAGGACACGACTATGGCTACACCTTC. Translated, it gives CASSSTGHDYGYTF.

This clone has more than one count but fewer than ten. V is TRBV27 and J is TRBJ2-7, with 7 positions matching TRBD1. CDR1 and CDR2 (germline): MNHEY, SMNVEV (reference sequence). The CDR3 has 13 amino acids. The ends lost 6 bases at V and 4 bases at J; junction bases unmatched: 6. CDR3 sequence reads: CASRLTGSYEQYF. The CDR3 region has the DNA TGTGCCAGCAGATTGACAGGGAGTTACGAGCAGTACTTC.

In this sample, this clone turned up a few times. V and J are TRBV7-2 and TRBJ1-5; no clear D gene. V was trimmed by 0 bases and J by 5 bases, leaving 11 bases between them. In germline, CDR1 is SGHTA, CDR2 FQGNSA. This CDR3 has 15 amino acids. CDR3 residues: CASSLALTGDQPQHF. The CDR3 DNA is TGTGCCAGCAGCTTAGCTCTAACCGGGGATCAGCCCCAGCATTTT.

The chain has TRBV19 and TRBJ2-7; 10 bases agree with TRBD1. The V segment lost 5 bases and the J segment 6 bases; nucleotides outside the gene matches: 7. CDR1 and CDR2 from the germline V gene are LNHDA and SQIVND (reference sequence). The CDR3 has 14 residues. CDR3 residues: CASSPRQGAFEQYF. The DNA for the CDR3 is TGTGCCAGTAGTCCGAGACAGGGGGCGTTCGAGCAGTACTTC.

This rearrangement joins TRBV9 to TRBJ1-3; D may be TRBD1 (5 bases). Trimming took 0 bases from V and 8 from J, leaving 15 bases between them. CDR1 is SGDLS and CDR2 is YYNGEE in the germline V gene. The CDR3 length is 15 residues. The CDR3 DNA follows: TGTGCCAGCAGCGTAGATGGTGGCAGGGAGGACACCATATATTTT. Translating it yields CASSVDGGREDTIYF.